The rows below give T cell receptor beta chains drawn from one sample of a study of T cells expressing NK-cell markers. TCRdb re-called the 5' RACE reads and catalogs CDR3 proteins one per entry, DNA excluded. The table counts 200,000 to 300,000 distinct CDR3 sequences; about 4.2% lies in the top ten. The sample taken for sequencing was blood T cells: a sorted CD56 or NKG2C T cell subset, CD4+ or CD8+ T cells, or bulk PBMC T cells (not recorded which). The receptors shown here come from a woman aged 18-70 years in good health. Each CDR3 is given with its conserved first and last residue.

TRBJ2-1 | TRBV7-3 | CASSTGLAGSEQFF
TRBJ2-1 | TRBV13 | CASSTKVGGLADNEQFF
TRBJ1-4 | TRBV18 | CASSPGWTNEKLFF
TRBJ2-7 | TRBV20-1 | CSADSRTYEQYF
TRBJ2-1 | TRBV7-9 | CASSLGPWQDNEQFF
TRBJ2-1 | TRBV12-5 | CASGLARNEQFF
TRBJ2-7 | TRBV20-1 | CSARDSGRKSYEQYF
TRBJ2-1 | TRBV5-1 | CASNTDPPGEQFF
TRBJ1-3 | TRBV7-7 | CASSAGVSGNTIYF
TRBJ1-1 | TRBV20-1 | CSSGWNTEAFF
TRBJ2-3 | TRBV20-1 | CSATSRLRADTQYF
TRBJ2-1 | TRBV7-8 | CASSGGVYNEQFF
TRBJ2-3 | TRBV7-2 | CASSLGTGGTQYF
TRBJ2-7 | TRBV20-1 | CSARLPGVPYEQYF
TRBJ1-1 | TRBV4-1 | CASSRREEMNTEAFF
TRBJ2-5 | TRBV13 | CASSSRTARQETQYF
TRBJ1-6 | TRBV12-3/TRBV12-4 | CASRTTGAGLNSPLHF
TRBJ2-1 | TRBV12-3/TRBV12-4 | CASSFQTGLHNEQFF
TRBJ2-5 | TRBV20-1 | CSARRQDRRGAQYF
TRBJ2-3 | TRBV2 | CASSVRTGPDTQYF